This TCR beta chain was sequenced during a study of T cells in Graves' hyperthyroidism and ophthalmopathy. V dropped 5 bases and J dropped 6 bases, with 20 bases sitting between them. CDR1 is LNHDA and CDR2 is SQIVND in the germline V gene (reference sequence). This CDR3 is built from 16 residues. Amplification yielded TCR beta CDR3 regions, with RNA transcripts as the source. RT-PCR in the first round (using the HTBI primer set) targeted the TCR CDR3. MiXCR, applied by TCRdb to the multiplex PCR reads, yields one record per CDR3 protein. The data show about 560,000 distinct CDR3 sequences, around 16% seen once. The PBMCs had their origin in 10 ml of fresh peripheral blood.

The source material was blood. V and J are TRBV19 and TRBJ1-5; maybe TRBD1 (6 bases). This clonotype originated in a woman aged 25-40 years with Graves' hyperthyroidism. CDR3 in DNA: TGTGCCAGTAGTGAGTTTCGGGGGGCCACCGGTCAGCCCCAGCATTTT. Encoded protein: CASSEFRGATGQPQHF.